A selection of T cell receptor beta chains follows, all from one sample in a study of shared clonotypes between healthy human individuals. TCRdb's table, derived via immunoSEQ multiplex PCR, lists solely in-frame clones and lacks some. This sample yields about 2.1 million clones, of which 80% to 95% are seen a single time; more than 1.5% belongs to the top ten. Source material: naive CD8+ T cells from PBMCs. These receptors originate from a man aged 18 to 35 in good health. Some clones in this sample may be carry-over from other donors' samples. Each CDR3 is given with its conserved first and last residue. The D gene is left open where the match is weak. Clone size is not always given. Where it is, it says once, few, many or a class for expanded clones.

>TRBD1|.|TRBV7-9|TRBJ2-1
CASSLESETGGYYDEQFF
TGTGCCAGCAGCTTAGAAAGTGAGACAGGGGGATATTACGATGAGCAGTTCTTC
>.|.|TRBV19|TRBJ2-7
CASSPRRWGSYEQYF
TGTGCCAGTAGTCCCCGTCGCTGGGGTTCCTACGAGCAGTACTTC
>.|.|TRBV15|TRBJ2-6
CATSRSSGANVLTF
TGTGCCACCAGTCGAAGCTCTGGGGCCAACGTCCTGACTTTC
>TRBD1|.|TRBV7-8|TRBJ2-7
CASSLVRAGGAYEQYF
TGTGCCAGCAGCTTAGTTCGGGCAGGGGGCGCGTACGAGCAGTACTTC
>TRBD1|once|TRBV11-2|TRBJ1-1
CASSLTGGNTEAFF
TGTGCCAGCAGCTTGACAGGGGGCAACACTGAAGCTTTCTTT
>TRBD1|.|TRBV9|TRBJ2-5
CASSKEQGIKETQYF
TGTGCCAGCAGCAAAGAACAGGGGATAAAAGAGACCCAGTACTTC
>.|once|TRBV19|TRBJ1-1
CASSAVGDLNTEAFF
TGTGCCAGTAGTGCCGTCGGGGACCTGAACACTGAAGCTTTCTTT
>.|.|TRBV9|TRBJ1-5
CASSVDGGPGQPQHF
TGTGCCAGCAGCGTAGACGGGGGGCCGGGGCAGCCCCAGCATTTT
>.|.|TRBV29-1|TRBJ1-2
CSVVGSGTRYGYTF
TGCAGCGTTGTGGGGTCGGGGACGCGCTATGGCTACACCTTC
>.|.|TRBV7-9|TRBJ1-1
CASSLALVSEAFF
TGTGCCAGCAGCTTAGCCTTAGTCTCTGAAGCTTTCTTT
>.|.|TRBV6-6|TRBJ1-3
CASSSSWGNTIYF
TGTGCCAGCAGTTCCTCATGGGGAAACACCATATATTTT
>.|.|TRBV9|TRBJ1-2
CASSPRSDYGYTF
TGTGCCAGCAGCCCAAGATCAGATTATGGCTACACCTTC
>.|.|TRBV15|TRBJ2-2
CATGLRGNTGELFF
TGTGCCACAGGCTTACGGGGAAACACCGGGGAGCTGTTTTTT
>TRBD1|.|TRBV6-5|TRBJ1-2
CASSYSEPGTVYGYTF
TGTGCCAGCAGTTACTCAGAACCCGGGACAGTTTATGGCTACACCTTC
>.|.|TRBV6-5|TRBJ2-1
CASSTRGKDEQFF
TGTGCCAGCAGTACTAGGGGAAAAGATGAGCAGTTCTTC
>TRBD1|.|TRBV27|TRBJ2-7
CASSYSQGALAEQYF
TGTGCCAGCAGTTACTCTCAGGGGGCGCTGGCCGAGCAGTACTTC
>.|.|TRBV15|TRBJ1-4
CATRGDGQPDLMNSSFFGEKLFF
.
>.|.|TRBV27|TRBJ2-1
CASRYGRGNEQFF
TGTGCCAGCAGGTATGGGCGAGGGAATGAGCAGTTCTTC
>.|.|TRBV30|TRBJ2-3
CAWSPRATDTQYF
TGTGCCTGGAGTCCCCGAGCCACAGATACGCAGTATTTT
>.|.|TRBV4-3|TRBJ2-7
CASSQGRGLSYEQYF
TGCGCCAGCAGCCAAGGTCGGGGGCTCTCCTACGAGCAGTACTTC